This entry features one TCR beta chain sequence. A much bigger clone sits one base away, suggesting this may be a read error. Taking roughly 20-32 mg of unsorted bulk tissue, the authors co-extracted RNA and DNA. Five separate regions of each tumor underwent sampling. Total RNA (roughly 550 ng) served as template for TCR beta cDNA synthesis primed by a constant-region primer. Slightly modified ARM-PCR, run as three nested multiplex PCR rounds, produced the TCR beta libraries. The first two PCR rounds used TRBV1-TRBV30 forward primers with a C-beta reverse primer, 10 to 11 cycles each. TCRdb processed the multiplex PCR reads anew with MiXCR; each CDR3 protein has one entry. This repertoire shows approximately 74,000 distinct CDR3 sequences, 71% found once; its top ten account for approximately 14%. In germline, CDR1 is SGHTS, CDR2 YDEGEE. The V gene end was trimmed by 4 bases and the J gene end by 5 bases; junction bases not matched to a gene: 7. CDR3 length equals 16 residues.

The source of the sample is a study of tumor-infiltrating lymphocytes in primary liver carcinoma. The clonotype originates from a woman aged 55-70 years with primary liver carcinoma and hepatitis B virus infection. The chain links TRBV5-8 to TRBJ2-5, with 14 bases identical to TRBD2. The sample was liver tumor tissue from sampling region 4. Subset given: tumor region T4, right-lateral pole. For the CDR3, the DNA is TGTGCCAGCAGCATAGGGACTAGCGGGAGACTGGAGACCCAGTACTTC. Encoded protein: CASSIGTSGRLETQYF.